These 19 T cell receptor beta chains were all obtained from the same sample, sequenced in a study of post-analysis software for immune sequencing data. Findings and limits, study-wide: Roughly five TRBV segments appeared more often in patients than in controls, and TRBV5-6, TRBV5-1 and TRBV20-1 were among these.

These receptors are not linked to any known antigen. The TCR beta cDNA libraries carried unique molecular identifiers. TCRdb re-derived calls from the PCR reads in MiXCR, one entry per CDR3 protein. Of 750,000 to 950,000 distinct CDR3 sequences in the sample, 46% were seen once. Sequenced input: blood. Receptors originate from a girl aged 5-17 years with multiple sclerosis.

This clonotype turned up a few times. This chain's CDR3 is CASSPGGRAYEQYF. CDR3 nucleotides: TGTGCCAGCAGTCCGGGAGGGAGGGCCTACGAGCAGTACTTC. This chain links TRBV12-3 or TRBV12-4 with TRBJ2-7, with 8 bases matching TRBD2. V lost 5 bases and J lost 2; bases outside the gene matches: 5. The CDR3 runs to 14 residues.

This clonotype was seen only a few times. The chain recombines TRBV7-6 with TRBJ2-1; D is possibly TRBD2 (7 bases). Germline values: CDR1 SGHVS, CDR2 FNYEAQ. Trimming shortened V by 5 bases and J by 8 bases, and 19 bases separated the two germline ends. CDR3 length equals 15 residues. The CDR3 sequence is CASSGGAARGDEQFF. CDR3 nucleotide sequence: TGTGCCAGCAGCGGGGGGGCGGCCCGAGGGGATGAGCAGTTCTTC.

This clonotype came up a few times. The chain employs TRBV11-2 and TRBJ2-7; no clear D gene. The length of the CDR3 is 16 residues. Trimming left V 0 bases short and J 1 base short, with 13 bases between. Germline lookup yields CDR1 SGHAT and CDR2 FQNNGV. In DNA, the CDR3 is TGTGCCAGCAGCTTAGATAGGTCTTCCACGTCCTACGAGCAGTACTTC. It specifies CASSLDRSSTSYEQYF.

The J gene is TRBJ2-1, the V gene TRBV27; a possible D gene is TRBD1 (6 bases). The CDR3 extends over 15 amino acids. From germline, CDR1 is MNHEY and CDR2 SMNVEV (reference sequence). Trimming removed 4 bases from V and 0 bases from J, with 10 bases in between. This CDR3 reads CASSWGHPSYNEQFF. In nucleotides, the CDR3 is TGTGCCAGCAGTTGGGGGCACCCCTCCTACAATGAGCAGTTCTTC.

Turning to this clonotype: This CDR3 fails to terminate in the conserved phenylalanine or tryptophan, so it likely reflects a read error. The chain has TRBV6-5 and TRBJ2-5, with no clear D. CDR1 and CDR2 from the germline V gene are MNHEY and SVGAGI. Trimming shortened V by 5 bases and J by 5 bases, and 6 bases separated the two germline ends. This CDR3 is 11 amino acids long. The CDR3 here is CASSREETQYV. CDR3 nucleotides: TGTGCCAGCAGTCGTGAGGAGACCCAGTACGTC.

J is TRBJ2-5 and V is TRBV20-1, with D perhaps matching TRBD2 (6 bases). The better agreement between TRBJ2-7 and the DNA end casts doubt on the J call. The CDR3 is 14 amino acids. From germline, CDR1 is DFQATT and CDR2 SNEGSKA (reference sequence). The CDR3 DNA is TGCAGTGCTAGAGATCTCGGGGGATTGAACGAGCAGTACTTC. The encoded protein is CSARDLGGLNEQYF.

This clonotype was counted a few times. V usage is TRBV7-2 and J usage is TRBJ2-1; a weak D match, TRBD1 (6 bases). The CDR3 has 16 residues. Trimming left V 0 bases short and J 5 bases short, with 14 bases between. The germline V gene has CDR1 SGHTA and CDR2 FQGNSA. The CDR3 DNA sequence: TGTGCCAGCAGCTTAGCTTTAACAGGGTACCACAATGAGCAGTTCTTC. Protein sequence: CASSLALTGYHNEQFF.

This clonotype has a single count. The chain carries TRBV6-5 and TRBJ2-2; no reliable D call. The CDR3 is 15 residues long. Per germline, CDR1 MNHEY and CDR2 SVGAGI. Trimming stripped 6 bases from V and 2 bases from J, with 13 bases between. The CDR3 sequence: CASRPGSVNTGELFF. CDR3 DNA sequence: TGTGCCAGCAGACCTGGGTCAGTTAACACCGGGGAGCTGTTTTTT.

The chain employs TRBV6-6 and TRBJ2-3; no reliable D call. The germline gives CDR1 MNHNY, CDR2 SVGAGI (reference sequence). The CDR3 consists of 12 residues. V lost 5 bases, J lost 8 bases, and 11 bases lay in between. As DNA, the CDR3 is TGTGCCAGCAGTCCAGGCTCTTTTACGCAGTATTTT. It specifies CASSPGSFTQYF.

The V gene is TRBV11-1, the J gene TRBJ2-1; the match to TRBD2 covers 9 bases. This CDR3 has 21 residues. Trimming at V came to 6 bases and at J to 2 bases, leaving 23 bases not matched to a gene. Germline assignment: CDR1 SGHAT and CDR2 FQDESV (reference sequence). CDR3 amino acids: CASRDPTGQREENYPYNEQFF. In DNA form, the CDR3 reads TGTGCCAGCAGGGATCCGACTGGCCAGCGGGAGGAGAATTATCCCTACAATGAGCAGTTCTTC.

This chain links TRBV9 with TRBJ2-1, with 10 bases fitting TRBD2. CDR1 SGDLS and CDR2 YYNGEE come from the germline V gene. Trimming at V came to 1 base and at J to 2 bases, leaving 0 bases not matched to a gene. This CDR3 comprises 15 residues. Here the CDR3 reads CASSVSGRAYNEQFF. The CDR3 DNA reads TGTGCCAGCAGCGTAAGCGGGAGGGCCTACAATGAGCAGTTCTTC. The variable domain in full, completed from reference TRBV9 and TRBJ2-1, reads DSGVTQTPKHLITATGQRVTLRCSPRSGDLSVYWYQQSLDQGLQFLIQYYNGEERAKGNILERFSAQQFPDLHSELNLSSLELGDSALYFCASSVSGRAYNEQFFGPGTRLTVL.

The chain recombines TRBV4-3 with TRBJ2-7; D remains unclear. The CDR3 extends over 15 amino acids. Germline CDR1 and CDR2: LGHNA and YSLEER. With 0 bases removed from V and 6 bases from J, the gap between germline ends came to 15 bases. Here the CDR3 reads CASSQDPGTKCEQYF. Here the CDR3 DNA reads TGCGCCAGCAGCCAAGATCCAGGAACCAAGTGCGAGCAGTACTTC.

This rearrangement joins TRBV7-9 to TRBJ1-5; 7 bases fit TRBD1. Germline trimming cut 3 bases from V and 7 bases from J; bases unmatched to any gene: 6. The V gene's germline CDR1 is SEHNR and CDR2 FQNEAQ (reference sequence). This CDR3 contains 14 residues. As DNA, the CDR3 is TGTGCCAGCAGCTTGACAGGGATGAGCCAGCCCCAGCATTTT. Residues: CASSLTGMSQPQHF.

This clonotype was found once. This rearrangement joins TRBV29-1 to TRBJ2-3, with a tentative D call TRBD1 (6 bases). Trimming cost V 8 bases and J 0 bases, with 15 bases left between them. Germline CDR1 is SQVTM and CDR2 is ANQGSEA. The CDR3 is made up of 14 amino acids. CDR3 nucleotides: TGCAGCACCCGACAGGCCTCTAGCACAGATACGCAGTATTTT. This codes for CSTRQASSTDTQYF.

This clonotype was counted many times. The chain recombines TRBV20-1 with TRBJ2-1, with 8 nucleotides matching TRBD2. Trimming at V came to 6 bases and at J to 4 bases, leaving 14 bases not matched to a gene. The germline gives CDR1 DFQATT, CDR2 SNEGSKA (reference sequence). The CDR3 is 16 residues long. CDR3: CSATGSGRGGYNEQFF. The CDR3 bases are TGCAGTGCCACGGGGAGCGGGAGAGGGGGGTACAATGAGCAGTTCTTC.

The chain has TRBV11-2 and TRBJ2-1, with no clear D. V lost 5 bases to trimming and J lost 4 bases, with 15 bases between them. Per germline, CDR1 SGHAT and CDR2 FQNNGV. There are 15 residues in the CDR3. CDR3 nucleotide sequence: TGTGCCAGCAGCCGGGCCCCGGGTCTTTACAATGAGCAGTTCTTC. Translating it yields CASSRAPGLYNEQFF.

This clonotype was counted a few times. This rearrangement joins TRBV7-3 to TRBJ2-2; D is possibly TRBD1 or TRBD2 (5 bases each). This CDR3 is 12 amino acids long. The V and J ends lost 6 bases and 4 bases respectively, with 6 bases between them. Per the germline V gene, CDR1 is SGHTA and CDR2 is FQGTGA. The CDR3 nucleotides read TGTGCCAGCAGGGGACCCACCGGGGAGCTGTTTTTT. Protein product: CASRGPTGELFF.

The chain combines TRBV30 with TRBJ1-2; D gene ambiguous. The germline V and J ends were trimmed by 4 bases and 2 bases, with 5 bases remaining between them. The CDR3 is 11 residues long. CDR1 is GTSNPN, CDR2 SVGIG, per germline (reference sequence). The CDR3 DNA follows: TGTGCCTGGAACACCAACTATGGCTACACCTTC. This encodes CAWNTNYGYTF.

The chain combines TRBV10-3 with TRBJ1-4; TRBD1 matches at 8 bases. The germline V gene encodes CDR1 ENHRY and CDR2 SYGVKD. The CDR3 is 14 residues long. The ends lost 6 bases at V and 7 bases at J; junction bases unmatched: 7. This CDR3 reads CAIREDRGGEKLFF. In DNA, the CDR3 is TGTGCCATCAGGGAAGACAGGGGTGGTGAAAAACTGTTTTTT.